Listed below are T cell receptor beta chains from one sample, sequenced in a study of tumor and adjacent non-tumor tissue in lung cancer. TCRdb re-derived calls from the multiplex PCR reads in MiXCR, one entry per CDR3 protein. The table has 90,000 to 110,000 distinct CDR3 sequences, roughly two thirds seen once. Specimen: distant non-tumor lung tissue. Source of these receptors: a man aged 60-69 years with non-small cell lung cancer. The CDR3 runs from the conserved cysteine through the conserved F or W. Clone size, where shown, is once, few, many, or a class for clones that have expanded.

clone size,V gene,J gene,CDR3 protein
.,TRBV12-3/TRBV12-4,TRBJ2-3,CAISQTSGYGTDKQYF
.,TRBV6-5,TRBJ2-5,CVSGRRTGLQETQYF
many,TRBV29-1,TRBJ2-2,CSVELAGIDTGELFF
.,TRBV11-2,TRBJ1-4,CVSSRSGTSNEKLFF
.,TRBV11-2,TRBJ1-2,CANSLNEGVYGHTF
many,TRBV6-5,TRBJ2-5,CASSYRGGKVETQYF
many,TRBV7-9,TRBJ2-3,CASSSSGITDTQYF
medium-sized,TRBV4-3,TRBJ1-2,CASSRGTGNYGYTF
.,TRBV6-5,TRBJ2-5,CGSSYGVGTQLQETQYF
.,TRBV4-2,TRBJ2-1,CASSLSVGADNEQFF
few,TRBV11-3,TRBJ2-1,CASSWEGLGSEQCF
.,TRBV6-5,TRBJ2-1,CASSYYRGSSYSEQFF
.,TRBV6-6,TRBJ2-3,CPIRPYRYTVSTDTQYF
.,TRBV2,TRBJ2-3,CANRTSAEDTQYF
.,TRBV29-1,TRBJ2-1,CCGRSDNEQFF
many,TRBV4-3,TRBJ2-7,CASSQAGADTYEQYF
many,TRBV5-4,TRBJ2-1,CAITWRQGNNEQFF